This T cell receptor (beta chain) was captured by sequencing in a study of early T cells in non-severe SARS-CoV-2 infection. Study information: Sequencing input comprised bulk RNA from unsorted whole blood; chain pairing was not available. Study-wide results and limits: Matching results from VDJdb favored anti-spike CD8 responses, leaving private and CD4 specificities undetected.

Molecules of cDNA were individually given unique molecular identifiers that were attached to them. TCRdb reprocessed the 5' RACE reads via MiXCR and lists one record per CDR3 protein. The sample holds approximately 84,000 distinct CDR3 sequences; about 15% are singletons and the top ten take less than 7%. Unmatched junction bases numbered 7, after V lost 0 bases and J lost 9 bases. CDR3 length: 17 residues. The germline V gene encodes CDR1 LGHDT and CDR2 YNNKEL (reference sequence). Note on this clonotype: The antigen remains undetermined.

V gene TRBV3-1 combines with J gene TRBJ2-1, with 14 bases that match TRBD2. The sample consisted of whole blood. This TCR was sampled from an adult who was a healthcare worker with PCR-confirmed SARS-CoV-2 infection or an uninfected control (not recorded which). The CDR3, as DNA: TGTGCCAGCAGCCAAGAACACGGACTAGCGGGAGGTTCTGAGCAGTTCTTC. Amino acid sequence: CASSQEHGLAGGSEQFF.